This TCR beta chain was retrieved from a study of T cells in Graves' hyperthyroidism and ophthalmopathy. Amplification of TCR beta CDR3 regions was performed using RNA transcripts as template. TCR CDR3 regions were first amplified by RT-PCR with HTBI primers. TCRdb called the multiplex PCR reads again in MiXCR, with one record for every CDR3 protein. The sample has some 500,000 distinct CDR3 sequences, roughly 16% seen once. This clonotype was detected ten times or more. The sequenced sample consisted of blood. The sequence derives from a woman aged 30 to 39 with Graves' ophthalmopathy.

The CDR3 region has the DNA TGTGCCAGCAGGGCGGGGACTAGCGGGAGGGATGAGCAGTTCTTC. Translated, it gives CASRAGTSGRDEQFF. V is TRBV6-2 or TRBV6-3 and J is TRBJ2-1; TRBD2 matches 16 bases. Looked up from germline, CDR1 is MNHEY and CDR2 is SVGEGT. With 6 bases clipped from V and 8 bases from J, the junction kept 4 bases outside the gene matches. This CDR3 region has 15 residues.